This T cell receptor beta chain was identified in a study of cytomegalovirus exposure and HLA in healthy donors. Study results and caveats: The study flagged approximately 180 TCR beta chains as cytomegalovirus-associated.

The donors were healthy bone marrow donors. PCR primers comprised 60 Vbeta and 13 Jbeta primers. The method was immunoSEQ multiplex PCR; TCRdb's version includes in-frame clones alone and lacks a portion of them. The listing contains 200,000 to 250,000 clones. With respect to this clone: No antigen is known for it.

With 5 bases clipped from V and 6 bases from J, the junction kept 9 bases outside the gene matches. Germline lookup yields CDR1 MDHEN and CDR2 SYDVKM. The CDR3 has 16 residues. This receptor was identified in a woman aged 25 to 39 in good health and CMV-seropositive. The V call is TRBV28, the J call TRBJ2-2; 10 nucleotides line up with TRBD1. Sample: PBMCs. The CDR3 bases are TGTGCCAGCAGTCCTCCCCCGGGACAGGGGTCCGGGGAGCTGTTTTTT. It yields the protein CASSPPPGQGSGELFF. The whole variable domain, filled in from reference TRBV28 and TRBJ2-2, reads DVKVTQSSRYLVKRTGEKVFLECVQDMDHENMFWYRQDPGLGLRLIYFSYDVKMKEKGDIPEGYSVSREKKERFSLILESASTNQTSMYLCASSPPPGQGSGELFFGEGSRLTVL.